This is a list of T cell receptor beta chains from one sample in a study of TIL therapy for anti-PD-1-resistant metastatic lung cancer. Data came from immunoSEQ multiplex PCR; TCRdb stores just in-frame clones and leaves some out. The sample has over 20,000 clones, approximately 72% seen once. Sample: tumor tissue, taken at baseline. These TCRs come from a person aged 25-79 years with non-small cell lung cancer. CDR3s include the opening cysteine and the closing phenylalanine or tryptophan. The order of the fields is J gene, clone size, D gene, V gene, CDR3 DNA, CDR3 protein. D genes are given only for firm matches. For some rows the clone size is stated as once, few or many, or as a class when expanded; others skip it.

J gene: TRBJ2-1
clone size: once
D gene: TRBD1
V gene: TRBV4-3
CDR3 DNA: TGCGCCAGCAGCCAATTAGGGACAGGGCGCTCCAATGAGCAGTTCTTC
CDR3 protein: CASSQLGTGRSNEQFF

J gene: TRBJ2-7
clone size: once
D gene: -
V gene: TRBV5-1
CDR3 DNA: TGCGCCAGCAGCTACGACTCCCCCTCCTACGAGCAGTACTTC
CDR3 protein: CASSYDSPSYEQYF

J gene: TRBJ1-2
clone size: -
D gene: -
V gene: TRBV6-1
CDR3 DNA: TGTGCCAGCAGTGAGGGGCCAGAACAAGGCTACACCTTC
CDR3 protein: CASSEGPEQGYTF

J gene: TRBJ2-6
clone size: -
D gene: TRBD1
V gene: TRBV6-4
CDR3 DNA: TGTGCCAGCAGCCCGGGACAGGGTTCTGGGGCCAACGTCCTGACTTTC
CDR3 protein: CASSPGQGSGANVLTF

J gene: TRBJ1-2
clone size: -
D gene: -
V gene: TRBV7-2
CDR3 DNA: TGTGCCAGCAGCGTTAACAGGGCCCTGTTCTATGGCTACACCTTC
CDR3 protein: CASSVNRALFYGYTF

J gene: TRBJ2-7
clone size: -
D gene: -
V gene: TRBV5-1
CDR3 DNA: TGCGCCAGCAGCTTGGAGGGTTCCTACGAGCAGTACTTC
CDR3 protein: CASSLEGSYEQYF

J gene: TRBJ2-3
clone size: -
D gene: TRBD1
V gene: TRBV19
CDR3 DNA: TGTGCCAGTAGTATAGCGGTGGGGACAGGGTCCACAGATACGCAGTATTTT
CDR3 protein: CASSIAVGTGSTDTQYF

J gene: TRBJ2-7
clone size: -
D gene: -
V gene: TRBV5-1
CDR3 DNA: TGCGCCAGCAGCTTGCGCAGCCAATCCTACGAGCAGTACTTC
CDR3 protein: CASSLRSQSYEQYF

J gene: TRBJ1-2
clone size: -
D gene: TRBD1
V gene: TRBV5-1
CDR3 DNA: TGCGCCAGCAGCTCACAGGGGTCCAACTATGGCTACACCTTC
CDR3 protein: CASSSQGSNYGYTF

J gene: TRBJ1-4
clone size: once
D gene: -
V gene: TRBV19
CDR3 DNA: TGTGCCAGTAGTGCAATGACAGCCCTTAATGAAAAACTGTTTTTT
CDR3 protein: CASSAMTALNEKLFF

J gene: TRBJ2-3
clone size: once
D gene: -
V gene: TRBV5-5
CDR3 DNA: TGTGCCAGCAGCCAGCTTCCTGGCACCACAGATACGCAGTATTTT
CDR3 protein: CASSQLPGTTDTQYF

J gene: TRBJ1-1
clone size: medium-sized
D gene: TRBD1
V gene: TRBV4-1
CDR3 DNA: TGCGCCAGCAGCCAAGGGACAGGGTATGAGTACACTGAAGCTTTCTTT
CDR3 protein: CASSQGTGYEYTEAFF

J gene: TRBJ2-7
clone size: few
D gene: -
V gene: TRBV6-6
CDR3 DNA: TGTGCCAGCAGTTATCGGCAGGACCAAGTTCCCTACGAGCAGTACTTC
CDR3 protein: CASSYRQDQVPYEQYF

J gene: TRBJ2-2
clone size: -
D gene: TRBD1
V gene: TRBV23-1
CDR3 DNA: TGCGCCAGCAGTCAATCGAGGGACAGTCTCTTTTCCGGGGAGCTGTTTTTT
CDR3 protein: CASSQSRDSLFSGELFF

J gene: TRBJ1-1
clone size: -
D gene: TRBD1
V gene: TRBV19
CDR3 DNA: TGTGCCAGTAGTTTACCACAGGGGACCTACGGGAACACTGAAGCTTTCTTT
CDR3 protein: CASSLPQGTYGNTEAFF

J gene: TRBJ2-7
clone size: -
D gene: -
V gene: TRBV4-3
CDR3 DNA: TGCGCCAGCAGCCAAGGACTGGACATATTAGTGAGGCACGAGCAGTACTTC
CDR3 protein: CASSQGLDILVRHEQYF

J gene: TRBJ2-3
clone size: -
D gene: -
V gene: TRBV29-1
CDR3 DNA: TGCAGCGTCGTGATTGGGGGCGCAGATACGCAGTATTTT
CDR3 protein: CSVVIGGADTQYF

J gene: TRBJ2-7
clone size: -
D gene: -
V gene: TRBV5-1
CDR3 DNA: TGCGCCAGCAGCTTAGGGGGGGGCACCGACGAGCAGTACTTC
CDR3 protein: CASSLGGGTDEQYF

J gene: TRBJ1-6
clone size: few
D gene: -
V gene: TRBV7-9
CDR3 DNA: TGTGCCAGCAGCTTAATGGGGGGTCTAAATTCACCCCTCCACTTT
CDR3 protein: CASSLMGGLNSPLHF

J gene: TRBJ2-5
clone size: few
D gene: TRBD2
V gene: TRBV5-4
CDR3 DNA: TGTGCCAGCAGTTCAGCGGGGGCGCCCCAAGAGACCCAGTACTTC
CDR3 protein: CASSSAGAPQETQYF

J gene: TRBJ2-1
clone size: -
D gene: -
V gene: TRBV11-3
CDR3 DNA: TGTGCCAGCAGCCGAACTAGGATCAATGAGCAGTTCTTC
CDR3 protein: CASSRTRINEQFF

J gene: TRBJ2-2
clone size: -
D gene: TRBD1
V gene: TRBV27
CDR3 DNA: TGTGCCAGCAGTTTACGGGGACAGGGCACCGGGGAGCTGTTTTTT
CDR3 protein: CASSLRGQGTGELFF

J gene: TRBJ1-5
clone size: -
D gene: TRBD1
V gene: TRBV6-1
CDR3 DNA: TGTGCCAGCAGTGTTGAAGAGGGGGCGAATCAGCCCCAGCATTTT
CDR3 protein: CASSVEEGANQPQHF

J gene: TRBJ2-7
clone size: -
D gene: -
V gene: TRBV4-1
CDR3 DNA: TGCGCCAGCAGCCAAGGTTGGAGGCAGGGGCCCACCTCCTACGAGCAGTACTTC
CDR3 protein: CASSQGWRQGPTSYEQYF

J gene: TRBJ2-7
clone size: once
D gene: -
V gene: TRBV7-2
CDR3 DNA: TGTGCCAGCAGCTATAAAGCTGACAGCTCCTACGAGCAGTACTTC
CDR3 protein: CASSYKADSSYEQYF

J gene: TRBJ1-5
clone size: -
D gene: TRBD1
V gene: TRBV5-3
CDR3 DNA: TGTGCCAGAAGCTCGACAGGGGGCATTCATCAGCCCCAGCATTTT
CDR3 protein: CARSSTGGIHQPQHF

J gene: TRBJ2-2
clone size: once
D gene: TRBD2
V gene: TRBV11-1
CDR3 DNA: TGTGCCAGCAGCTTAATCCGGGGGGGCCCGAACACCGGGGAGCTGTTTTTT
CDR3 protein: CASSLIRGGPNTGELFF

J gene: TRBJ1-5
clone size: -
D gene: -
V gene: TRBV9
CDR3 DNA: TGTGCCAGCAGCCTCGCATACAATCAGCCCCAGCATTTT
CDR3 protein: CASSLAYNQPQHF

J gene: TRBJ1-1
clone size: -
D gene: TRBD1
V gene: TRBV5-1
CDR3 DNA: TGCGCCAGCAGACAGACAGGGCTGAACACTGAAGCTTTCTTT
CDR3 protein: CASRQTGLNTEAFF

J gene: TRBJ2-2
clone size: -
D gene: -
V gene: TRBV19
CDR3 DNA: TGTGCCAGTAGGAGGACAGTGGACTCCCCCGGGGAGCTGTTTTTT
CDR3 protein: CASRRTVDSPGELFF

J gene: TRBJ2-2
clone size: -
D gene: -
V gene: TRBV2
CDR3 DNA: TGTGCCATTTATGGAAACACCGGGGAGCTGTTTTTT
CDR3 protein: CAIYGNTGELFF

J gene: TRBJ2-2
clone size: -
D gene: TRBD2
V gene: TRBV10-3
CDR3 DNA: TGTGCCATCAACCCGACTAGCGGGGGCCTCACCGGGGAGCTGTTTTTT
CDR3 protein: CAINPTSGGLTGELFF

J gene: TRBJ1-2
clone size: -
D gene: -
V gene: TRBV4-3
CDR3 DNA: TGCGCCAGCAGCCTGGACCGGGCCTCTCAATATGGCTACACCTTC
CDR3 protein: CASSLDRASQYGYTF

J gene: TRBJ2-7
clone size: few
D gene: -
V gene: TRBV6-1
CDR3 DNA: TGTGCCAGCAGTTACGAGTACGAGCAGTACTTC
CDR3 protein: CASSYEYEQYF

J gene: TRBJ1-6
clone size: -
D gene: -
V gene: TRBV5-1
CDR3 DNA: TGCGCCAGCAGCTTGGTAGTAGGGATAGGTAATTCACCCCTCCACTTT
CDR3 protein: CASSLVVGIGNSPLHF

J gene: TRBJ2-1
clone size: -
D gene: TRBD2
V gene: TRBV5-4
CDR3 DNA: TGTGCCAGCAGCTTGACTAGCGGGGGGAATGAGCAGTTCTTC
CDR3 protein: CASSLTSGGNEQFF

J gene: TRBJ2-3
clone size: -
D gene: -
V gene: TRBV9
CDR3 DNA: TGTGCCAGCACCTCCGGACTGGGGCCTAGCACAGATACGCAGTATTTT
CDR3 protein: CASTSGLGPSTDTQYF

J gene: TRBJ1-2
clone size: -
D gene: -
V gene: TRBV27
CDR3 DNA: TGTGCCAGCAGTTTTTTTCCGGACAGCAACTATGGCTACACCTTC
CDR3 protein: CASSFFPDSNYGYTF

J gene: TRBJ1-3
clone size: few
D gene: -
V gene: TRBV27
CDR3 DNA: TGTGCCAGCAGTTTAGGGCTCATCTCTGGAAACACCATATATTTT
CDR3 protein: CASSLGLISGNTIYF

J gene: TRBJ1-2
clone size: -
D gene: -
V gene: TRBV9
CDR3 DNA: TGTGCCAGCAGCGTGGCAAACCCCCGGGTCCCCTATGGCTACACCTTC
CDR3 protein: CASSVANPRVPYGYTF

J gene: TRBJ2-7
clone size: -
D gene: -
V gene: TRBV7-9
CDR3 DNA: TGTGCCAGCAGCTTATTACAGTTACCCTACGAGCAGTACTTC
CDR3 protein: CASSLLQLPYEQYF

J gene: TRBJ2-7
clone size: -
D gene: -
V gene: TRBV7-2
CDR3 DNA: TGTGCCAGCAGCTTAACAGACCTCTACGAGCAGTACTTC
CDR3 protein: CASSLTDLYEQYF